A single T cell receptor beta chain is shown here with its context. As yet, its antigen is unknown. TCRdb's copy holds only in-frame clones and misses some; the assay was immunoSEQ multiplex PCR. The sample has 26,000 or so clones; around 84% are singletons. These data belong to a study of OX40 agonist ivuxolimab in advanced cancers. Overall study context: Hepatocellular carcinoma, melanoma, renal cell or head and neck cancer was diagnosed in the dose-escalation patients. Eligibility admitted prior anti-PD-1, anti-PD-L1 or anti-CTLA-4 therapy; 40% to 50% had some. Regarding the study as a whole: Relative to CD4+ cells, CD8+ T cells on average had more expanded clones.

The cohort excluded patients with autoimmune disease history or systemic immunosuppression. The CDR3 contains 13 residues. Between the trimmed V and J ends, which lost 4 bases and 1 base, there was a span of 8 bases. The germline V gene encodes CDR1 SGHRS and CDR2 YFSETQ. This clonotype was sampled from an adult with an advanced solid tumor such as melanoma, head and neck, liver or kidney cancer. The specimen comprised CD4+ or CD8+ T cells sorted from blood, sampled in a trial of the OX40 agonist ivuxolimab. The rearrangement joins TRBV5-1 to TRBJ1-1, with D uncertain. The CDR3 sequence is CASSGRANTEAFF. The CDR3 DNA reads as TGCGCCAGCAGCGGTCGGGCGAACACTGAAGCTTTCTTT.